The 5 T cell receptor beta chains in this list originate from one sample, sequenced in a study of T-cell memory formation after mild COVID-19. Via MiXCR, TCRdb re-called the 5' RACE reads, giving one row per CDR3 protein. The sample has about 88,000 distinct CDR3 sequences; about 23% are singletons. Sequenced material: PBMCs or a T cell subset sorted from them (not recorded which). The receptors were sampled from a man between 18 and 35 years old who had mild COVID-19 (a few samples of this study predate the infection). Cell type and time point are not known.

This clonotype has just one count. The chain carries TRBV7-2 and TRBJ2-1; D is perhaps TRBD2 (5 bases). Between the trimmed V and J ends, which lost 4 bases and 0 bases, there was a span of 10 bases. Germline V CDR1 and CDR2: SGHTA, FQGNSA. The CDR3 loop spans 15 amino acids. In DNA form, the CDR3 reads TGTGCCAGCAGCTCTCCCCGGGGCTCCTACAATGAGCAGTTCTTC. Its protein product is CASSSPRGSYNEQFF.

This clonotype appeared a few times. V usage is TRBV4-1 and J usage is TRBJ1-1, with a possible D match to TRBD1 (5 bases). The CDR3 is 12 residues long. CDR1 is MGHRA and CDR2 is YSYEKL in the germline V gene. With 10 bases removed from V and 1 base from J, the gap between germline ends came to 10 bases. CDR3 region: CATGRENTEAFF. The CDR3 DNA reads TGCGCCACCGGCAGGGAGAACACTGAAGCTTTCTTT.

This chain joins TRBV12-3 or TRBV12-4 and TRBJ2-2; tentative D call: TRBD1 (5 bases). The CDR3 is 16 residues long. Trimming shortened V by 3 bases and J by 5 bases, and 16 bases separated the two germline ends. As DNA, the CDR3 is TGTGCCAGCAGTTTTTTCTGGGGCGAAGGGACCGGGGAGCTGTTTTTT. It codes for CASSFFWGEGTGELFF.

This clonotype was found a few times. The chain carries TRBV12-3 or TRBV12-4 and TRBJ2-3, with 7 bases fitting TRBD2. The CDR3 totals 13 residues. V shed 7 bases and J 6 bases; nucleotides not matched to a gene: 7. In DNA form, the CDR3 reads TGTGCCAGCACCCCTACTAGCGTCGATACGCAGTATTTT. This gives the protein CASTPTSVDTQYF.

This clonotype was observed a handful of times. J is TRBJ1-5 and V is TRBV28, with D possibly TRBD1 on 5 matching bases. The CDR3 consists of 14 residues. Germline CDR1 reads MDHEN; CDR2 reads SYDVKM. Trimming removed 5 bases from V and 3 bases from J, with 11 bases in between. CDR3 nucleotides: TGTGCCAGCAGTCCTACAGGATTCAATCAGCCCCAGCATTTT. This translates into CASSPTGFNQPQHF.